This T cell receptor (beta chain) was sequenced in a study of T cells after yellow fever vaccination. Findings and caveats of the study: A large majority of primary-vaccination clones showed up again after the booster (approximately 95% CD4, around 90% CD8). Highly abundant clonotypes carried over from the bulk population could end up in FACS-sorted repertoires as contaminants.

The CDR3 runs to 15 residues. Trimming shortened V by 6 bases and J by 3 bases, and 18 bases separated the two germline ends. This clonotype appeared many times. Its antigen is not identified. TCRdb re-derived calls from the 5' RACE reads in MiXCR, one entry per CDR3 protein. The profile shows hundreds of thousands of distinct CDR3 sequences, about 12% of them singletons. The material sequenced was PBMCs, taken on the day of the yellow fever booster vaccination. The chain recombines TRBV12-3 or TRBV12-4 with TRBJ2-7; D could derive from TRBD1 or TRBD2 (5 bases each). The source of this sequence is a man aged 25 to 40 who received the YFV17D yellow fever vaccine. The CDR3 DNA is TGTGCCAGCAGCCTGAGGGACGGGTACTACTACGAGCAGTACTTC. Amino acid sequence: CASSLRDGYYYEQYF.